A selection of T cell receptor beta chains follows, all from one sample in a study of blood T cell repertoires in COVID-19. Clones were read by immunoSEQ multiplex PCR, and TCRdb kept only the in-frame ones, dropping some. The sample includes 150,000 to 200,000 clones, about 78% of them seen just once. Sequenced input: PBMCs or T cells enriched from blood (not recorded which). All receptors derive from a woman aged 45-59 years who had recovered from COVID-19. CDR3s include the opening cysteine and the closing phenylalanine or tryptophan. D genes are given only for firm matches. The listing skips clone size in some rows; elsewhere it reads once, few, many or a size class.

D,V,size,J,CDR3,DNA
TRBD1,TRBV6-6,few,TRBJ1-5,CASSRDSGQPQHF,TGTGCCAGCAGCCGGGACAGTGGACAGCCCCAGCATTTT
TRBD1,TRBV27,many,TRBJ1-2,CASRPRAGGVYGYTF,TGTGCCAGCAGACCCAGGGCAGGGGGCGTCTATGGCTACACCTTC
TRBD2,TRBV7-2,.,TRBJ2-5,CASSLELGRASGRSETQYF,TGTGCCAGCAGCTTAGAGCTGGGTCGGGCTAGCGGGAGATCGGAGACCCAGTACTTC
.,TRBV7-3,.,TRBJ2-2,CASSLTSSGELFF,TGTGCCAGCAGCTTGACTAGTTCCGGGGAGCTGTTTTTT
TRBD2,TRBV7-2,.,TRBJ2-3,CASSSWTSGTQYF,TGTGCCAGCAGCTCCTGGACTAGCGGTACGCAGTATTTT
TRBD2,TRBV11-1,.,TRBJ2-1,CASSSREGRNEQFF,TGTGCCAGCAGCTCGCGGGAGGGGCGCAATGAGCAGTTCTTC
.,TRBV2,.,TRBJ2-2,CASSAGGYTGELFF,TGTGCCAGCAGTGCCGGAGGCTACACCGGGGAGCTGTTTTTT
.,TRBV4-1,.,TRBJ1-2,CASSQESRGSAGYTF,TGCGCCAGCAGCCAAGAATCGCGGGGGTCCGCTGGCTACACCTTC
TRBD2,TRBV4-2,few,TRBJ2-7,CASSQGGGTPSFF,TGTGCCAGCAGCCAAGGCGGGGGGACGCCTAGTTTTTTC
.,TRBV7-2,.,TRBJ2-3,CASSRRSADTQYF,TGTGCCAGCAGCCGCAGGTCAGCAGATACGCAGTATTTT
TRBD1,TRBV3-1/TRBV3-2,.,TRBJ2-7,CASSQIPGQGGYF,TGTGCCAGCAGCCAAATTCCCGGACAGGGTGGGTACTTC
TRBD1,TRBV27,.,TRBJ1-6,CASRIPGQGYSPLHF,TGTGCCAGCAGGATACCGGGACAGGGGTACTCACCCCTCCACTTT
TRBD1,TRBV19,.,TRBJ1-2,CASSSNRGRGYTF,TGTGCCAGTAGTTCCAACAGGGGTCGCGGCTACACCTTC
TRBD2,TRBV18,.,TRBJ2-1,CASSPPAGANNEQFF,TGTGCCAGCTCACCACCAGCGGGGGCTAACAATGAGCAGTTCTTC
TRBD1,TRBV6-5,once,TRBJ1-1,CASSTRTGGNTEAFF,TGTGCCAGCAGCACCCGGACAGGGGGTAACACTGAAGCTTTCTTT
.,TRBV5-6,.,TRBJ2-7,CASSSYRLVSLSEQYF,TGTGCCAGCAGCTCCTATAGGCTAGTATCCCTTAGCGAGCAGTACTTC
TRBD1,TRBV5-1,.,TRBJ1-6,CASSLEGQVNSPLHF,TGCGCCAGCAGCTTGGAGGGACAGGTTAATTCACCCCTCCACTTT
TRBD2,TRBV28,.,TRBJ2-1,CASESNRLAESHNEQFF,TGTGCCAGCGAATCGAACCGACTAGCGGAATCACACAATGAGCAGTTCTTC
.,TRBV28,few,TRBJ1-4,CASSGYRGDNEKLFF,TGTGCCAGCAGTGGATATAGGGGTGATAATGAAAAACTGTTTTTT
.,TRBV28,.,TRBJ2-7,CASSLAPTYEQYF,TGTGCCAGCAGTTTGGCCCCCACCTACGAGCAGTACTTC
TRBD1,TRBV28,.,TRBJ1-5,CASSTGTGGGNQPQHF,TGTGCCAGCAGTACGGGGACAGGGGGAGGCAATCAGCCCCAGCATTTT
TRBD2,TRBV6-5,.,TRBJ2-7,CATGVGGTYEQYF,TGTGCCACCGGTGTCGGGGGGACCTACGAGCAGTACTTC
.,TRBV4-1,.,TRBJ1-5,CASSQAGTNQPQHF,TGCGCCAGCAGCCAGGCGGGAACCAATCAGCCCCAGCATTTT
.,TRBV5-1,.,TRBJ1-5,CASSLSIGDNQPQHF,TGCGCCAGCAGCTTGTCGATAGGAGACAATCAGCCCCAGCATTTT
.,TRBV10-1,.,TRBJ2-7,CASSAHRDYEQYF,TGCGCCAGCAGTGCGCACAGAGACTACGAGCAGTACTTC
TRBD1,TRBV11-2,few,TRBJ1-5,CASSPRQGGNQPQHF,TGTGCCAGCAGCCCCCGACAGGGAGGCAATCAGCCCCAGCATTTT
.,TRBV7-3,.,TRBJ2-1,CASSRPGILNEQFF,TGTGCCAGCAGCCGACCCGGGATACTAAATGAGCAGTTCTTC
.,TRBV10-1,once,TRBJ1-1,CASSDGSNTEAFF,TGCGCCAGCAGTGACGGGAGCAACACTGAAGCTTTCTTT